This T cell receptor (beta chain) was recorded in a study of blood T cells in healthy people across ages. Each donor had roughly 10 milliliters of peripheral blood drawn. Then a second PCR, running roughly 7 to 11 cycles, was carried out with a sample-barcoded 5' primer and a J-beta primer mix. The template-switch adaptor was a 5' adaptor with 12 random nucleotides. It tagged each cDNA molecule. TCRdb ran MiXCR on the 5' RACE reads and lists one entry per CDR3 protein. The table has over 1.5 million distinct CDR3 sequences, 49% seen once. Overall study findings and caveats: The fall in TCR beta diversity per million T cells was roughly linear with age.

Remarks on this clonotype: Its antigen is currently unknown.

V shed 8 bases and J shed 4 bases, with 12 bases lying between them. In germline, CDR1 is SNHLY, CDR2 FYNNEI. This CDR3 has 12 residues. Material: blood. The genes are TRBV2 and TRBJ2-7, with D unresolved. The receptor was derived from a woman in her thirties or forties in good health. The DNA of the CDR3 is TGTGCCAGCTTGGGCAAGTTATACGAGCAGTACTTC. Protein sequence: CASLGKLYEQYF.